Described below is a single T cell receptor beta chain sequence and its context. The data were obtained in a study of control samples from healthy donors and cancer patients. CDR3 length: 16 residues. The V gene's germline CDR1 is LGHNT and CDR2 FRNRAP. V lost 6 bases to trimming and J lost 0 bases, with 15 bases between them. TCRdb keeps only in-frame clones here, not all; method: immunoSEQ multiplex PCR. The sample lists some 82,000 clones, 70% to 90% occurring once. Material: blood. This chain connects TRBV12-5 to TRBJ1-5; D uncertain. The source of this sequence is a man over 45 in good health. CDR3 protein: CASGPRQFDSNQPQHF. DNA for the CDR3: TGTGCTAGTGGGCCTCGGCAGTTTGATAGCAATCAGCCCCAGCATTTT.